This T cell receptor (beta chain) was sequenced in a study of identical twins. Notes on the study in general: Clonotypes of the beta chain that were abundant in cord blood carried fewer insertions (memory repertoires showed none).

In this sample, this clonotype turned up many times. Antigen specificity is unknown. The CDR3 spans 14 residues. Germline assignment: CDR1 LGHDT and CDR2 YNNKEL (reference sequence). Germline trimming cut 3 bases from V and 3 bases from J; bases unmatched to any gene: 3. MiXCR, run by TCRdb on the 5' RACE reads, gives a single entry per CDR3 protein. The table records 500,000 to 650,000 distinct CDR3 sequences, 7% to 7.5% of them present only once. Another study also made use of these data, one on yellow fever vaccine responses in identical twins.

The chain is built from TRBV3-1 and TRBJ2-7; 9 nucleotides align to TRBD1. This TCR derives from a woman younger than 30 in good health. The sample taken for sequencing was PBMCs. CDR3 DNA sequence: TGTGCCAGCAGCCACGGGACAGGGCTCTACGAGCAGTACGTC. Amino acid sequence: CASSHGTGLYEQYV.